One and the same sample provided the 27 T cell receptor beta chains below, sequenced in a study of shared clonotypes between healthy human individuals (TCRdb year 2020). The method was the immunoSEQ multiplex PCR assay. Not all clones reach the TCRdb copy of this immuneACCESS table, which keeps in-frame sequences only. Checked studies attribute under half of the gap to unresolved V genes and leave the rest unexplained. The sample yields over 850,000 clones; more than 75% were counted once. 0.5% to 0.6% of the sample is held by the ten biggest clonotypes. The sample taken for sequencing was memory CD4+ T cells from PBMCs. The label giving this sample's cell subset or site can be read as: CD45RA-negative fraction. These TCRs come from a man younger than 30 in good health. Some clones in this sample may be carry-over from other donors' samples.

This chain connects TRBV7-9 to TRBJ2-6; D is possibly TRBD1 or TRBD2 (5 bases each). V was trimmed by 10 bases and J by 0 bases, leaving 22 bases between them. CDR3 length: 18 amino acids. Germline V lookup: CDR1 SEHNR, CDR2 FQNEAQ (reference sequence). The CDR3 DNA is TGTGCCAATGCTTCCCCCGGGACCGGCTTCTCTGGGGCCAACGTCCTGACTTTC. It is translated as CANASPGTGFSGANVLTF.

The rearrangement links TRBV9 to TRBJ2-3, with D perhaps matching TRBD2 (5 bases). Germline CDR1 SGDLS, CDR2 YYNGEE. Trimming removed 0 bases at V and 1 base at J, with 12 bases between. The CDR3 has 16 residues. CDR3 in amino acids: CASSVDASFGTDTQYF. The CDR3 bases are TGTGCCAGCAGCGTAGATGCTAGCTTTGGCACAGATACGCAGTATTTT.

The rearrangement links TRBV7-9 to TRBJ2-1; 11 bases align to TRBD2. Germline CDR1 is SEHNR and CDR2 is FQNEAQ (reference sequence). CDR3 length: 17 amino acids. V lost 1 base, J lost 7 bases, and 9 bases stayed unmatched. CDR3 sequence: CASSLEVDLAGGNEQFF. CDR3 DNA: TGTGCCAGCAGCTTAGAGGTCGATCTAGCGGGAGGAAATGAGCAGTTCTTC.

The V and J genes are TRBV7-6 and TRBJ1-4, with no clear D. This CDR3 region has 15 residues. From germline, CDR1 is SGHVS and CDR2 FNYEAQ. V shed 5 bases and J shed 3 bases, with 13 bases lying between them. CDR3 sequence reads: CASSPRGASNEKLFF. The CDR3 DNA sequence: TGTGCCAGCAGCCCAAGAGGCGCATCTAATGAAAAACTGTTTTTT.

Written as DNA, the CDR3 is TGCGCCAGCAGAAGCGGGACTAGCACAGATACGCAGTATTTT. This sequence encodes CASRSGTSTDTQYF. The chain combines TRBV5-1 with TRBJ2-3, with 7 bases lining up with TRBD2. CDR1 is SGHRS, CDR2 YFSETQ, per germline. The ends lost 5 bases at V and 0 bases at J; junction bases unmatched: 3. The length of the CDR3 is 14 residues.

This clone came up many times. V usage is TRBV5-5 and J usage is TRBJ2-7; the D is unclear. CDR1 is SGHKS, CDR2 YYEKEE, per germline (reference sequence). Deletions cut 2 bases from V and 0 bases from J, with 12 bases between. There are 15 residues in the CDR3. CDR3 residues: CASSFGPASSYEQYF. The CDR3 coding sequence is TGTGCCAGCAGCTTTGGCCCAGCGTCCTCCTACGAGCAGTACTTC.

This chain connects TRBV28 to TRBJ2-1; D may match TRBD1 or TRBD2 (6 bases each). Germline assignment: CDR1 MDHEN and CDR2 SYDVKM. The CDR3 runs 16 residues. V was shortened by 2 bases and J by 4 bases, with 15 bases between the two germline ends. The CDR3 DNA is TGTGCCAGCAGTTTAGTCGTCGGGGGCTCGTACAATGAGCAGTTCTTC. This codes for CASSLVVGGSYNEQFF.

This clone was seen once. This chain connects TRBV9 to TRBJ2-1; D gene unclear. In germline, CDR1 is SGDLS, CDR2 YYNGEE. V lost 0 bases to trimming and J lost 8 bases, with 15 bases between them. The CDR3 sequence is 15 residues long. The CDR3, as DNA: TGTGCCAGCAGCGTAGAGGGTCATGGGCTCTATGAGCAGTTCTTC. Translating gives CASSVEGHGLYEQFF.

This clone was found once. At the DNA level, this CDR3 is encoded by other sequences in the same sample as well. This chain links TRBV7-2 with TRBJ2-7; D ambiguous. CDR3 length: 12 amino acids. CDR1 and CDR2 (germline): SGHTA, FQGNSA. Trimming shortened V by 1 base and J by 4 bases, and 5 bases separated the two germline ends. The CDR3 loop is CASSLVPYEQYF. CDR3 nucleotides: TGTGCCAGCAGCTTAGTACCATACGAGCAGTACTTC.

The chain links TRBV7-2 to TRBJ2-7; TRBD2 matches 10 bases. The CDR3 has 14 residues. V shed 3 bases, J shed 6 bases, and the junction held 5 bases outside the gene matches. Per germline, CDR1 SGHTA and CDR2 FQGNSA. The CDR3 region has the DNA TGTGCCAGCAGCTTTTGGGGACTAGCGCGCGAGCAGTACTTC. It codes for CASSFWGLAREQYF.

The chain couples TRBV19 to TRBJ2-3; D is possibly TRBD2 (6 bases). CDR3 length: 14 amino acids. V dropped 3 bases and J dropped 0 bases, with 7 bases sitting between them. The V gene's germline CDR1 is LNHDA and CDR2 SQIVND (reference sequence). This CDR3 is CASSIGTSTDTQYF. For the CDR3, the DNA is TGTGCCAGTAGTATTGGGACTAGCACAGATACGCAGTATTTT.

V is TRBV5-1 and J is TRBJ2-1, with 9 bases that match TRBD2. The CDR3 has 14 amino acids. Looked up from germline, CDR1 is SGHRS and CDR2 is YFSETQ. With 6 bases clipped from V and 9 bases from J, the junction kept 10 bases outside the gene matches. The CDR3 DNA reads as TGCGCCAGCATGGAGAGGCTAGCGGGAAGTGAGCAGTTCTTC. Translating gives CASMERLAGSEQFF. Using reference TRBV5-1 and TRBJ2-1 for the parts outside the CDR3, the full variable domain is KAGVTQTPRYLIKTRGQQVTLSCSPISGHRSVSWYQQTPGQGLQFLFEYFSETQRNKGNFPGRFSGRQFSNSRSEMNVSTLELGDSALYLCASMERLAGSEQFFGPGTRLTVL.

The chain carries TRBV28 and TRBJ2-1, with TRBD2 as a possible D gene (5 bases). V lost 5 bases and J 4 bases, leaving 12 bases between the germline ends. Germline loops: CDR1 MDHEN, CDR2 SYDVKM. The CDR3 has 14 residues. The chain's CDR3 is CASSLAGRYNEQFF. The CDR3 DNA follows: TGTGCCAGCAGTCTAGCCGGACGTTACAATGAGCAGTTCTTC. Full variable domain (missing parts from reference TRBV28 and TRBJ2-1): DVKVTQSSRYLVKRTGEKVFLECVQDMDHENMFWYRQDPGLGLRLIYFSYDVKMKEKGDIPEGYSVSREKKERFSLILESASTNQTSMYLCASSLAGRYNEQFFGPGTRLTVL.

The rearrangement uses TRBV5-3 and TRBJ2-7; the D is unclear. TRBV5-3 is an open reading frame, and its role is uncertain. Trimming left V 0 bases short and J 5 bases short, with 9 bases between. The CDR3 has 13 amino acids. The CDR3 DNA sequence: TGTGCCAGAAGCTTGGTCCAGGCCCACGAGCAGTACTTC. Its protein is CARSLVQAHEQYF.

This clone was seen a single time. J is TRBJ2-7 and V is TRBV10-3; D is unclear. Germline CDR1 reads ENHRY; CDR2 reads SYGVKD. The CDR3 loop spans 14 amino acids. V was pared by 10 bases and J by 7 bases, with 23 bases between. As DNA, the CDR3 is TGTGCCACCCTCCCCGGCGGAGTCAGGTTAGAGCAGTACTTC. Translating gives CATLPGGVRLEQYF.

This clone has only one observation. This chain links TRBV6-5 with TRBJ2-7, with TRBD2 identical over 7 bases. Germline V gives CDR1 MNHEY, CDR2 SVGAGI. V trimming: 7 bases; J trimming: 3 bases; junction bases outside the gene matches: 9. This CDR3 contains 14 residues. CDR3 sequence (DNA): TGTGCCAGCACTTTGGGACTAAAGTACTACGAGCAGTACTTC. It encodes CASTLGLKYYEQYF.

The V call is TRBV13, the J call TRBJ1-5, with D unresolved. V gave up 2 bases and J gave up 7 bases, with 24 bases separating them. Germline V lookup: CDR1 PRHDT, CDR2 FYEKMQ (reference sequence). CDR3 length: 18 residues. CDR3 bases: TGTGCCAGCAGCTTAACGTATGGTGGCTTAGGGCTGAACCAGCCCCAGCATTTT. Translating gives CASSLTYGGLGLNQPQHF. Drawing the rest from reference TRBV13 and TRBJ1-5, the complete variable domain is AAGVIQSPRHLIKEKRETATLKCYPIPRHDTVYWYQQGPGQDPQFLISFYEKMQSDKGSIPDRFSAQQFSDYHSELNMSSLELGDSALYFCASSLTYGGLGLNQPQHFGDGTRLSIL.

The DNA of the CDR3 is TGTGCCAGCAGCTTAGAAGTTAGAGCCTACGAGCAGTACTTC. The encoded protein is CASSLEVRAYEQYF. The chain links TRBV7-2 to TRBJ2-7; D is uncertain. The CDR3 consists of 14 residues. Deletions cut 1 base from V and 2 bases from J, with 9 bases between. Germline-derived CDR1 and CDR2 are SGHTA and FQGNSA.

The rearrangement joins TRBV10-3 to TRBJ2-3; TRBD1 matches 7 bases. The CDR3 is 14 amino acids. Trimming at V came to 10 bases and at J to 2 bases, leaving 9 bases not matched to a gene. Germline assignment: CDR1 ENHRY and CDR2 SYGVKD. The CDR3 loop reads CATQGTAATDTQYF. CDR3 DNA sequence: TGTGCCACACAGGGGACAGCGGCCACAGATACGCAGTATTTT.

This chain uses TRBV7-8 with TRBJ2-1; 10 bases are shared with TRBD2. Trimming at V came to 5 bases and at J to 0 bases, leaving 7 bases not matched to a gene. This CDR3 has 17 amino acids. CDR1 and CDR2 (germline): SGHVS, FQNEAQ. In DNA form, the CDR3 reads TGTGCCAGCAGCCTAAGGGCTAGCGGGAGCTCCTACAATGAGCAGTTCTTC. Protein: CASSLRASGSSYNEQFF.

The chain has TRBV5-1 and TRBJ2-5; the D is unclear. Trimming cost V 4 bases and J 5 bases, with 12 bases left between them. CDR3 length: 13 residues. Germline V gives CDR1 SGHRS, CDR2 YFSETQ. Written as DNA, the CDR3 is TGCGCCAGCAGCACCGACCCCGACGAGACCCAGTACTTC. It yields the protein CASSTDPDETQYF. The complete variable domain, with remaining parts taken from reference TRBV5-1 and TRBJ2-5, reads KAGVTQTPRYLIKTRGQQVTLSCSPISGHRSVSWYQQTPGQGLQFLFEYFSETQRNKGNFPGRFSGRQFSNSRSEMNVSTLELGDSALYLCASSTDPDETQYFGPGTRLLVL.

CDR3 in amino acids: CASSPIREPLADTQYF. CDR3 bases: TGTGCCAGCTCCCCGATCCGGGAGCCGCTTGCAGATACGCAGTATTTT. The J gene is TRBJ2-3, the V gene TRBV18; D might be TRBD2 (6 bases). The V and J ends lost 6 bases and 4 bases respectively, with 20 bases between them. Germline lookup yields CDR1 KGHSH and CDR2 LQKENI. The CDR3 has 16 amino acids.

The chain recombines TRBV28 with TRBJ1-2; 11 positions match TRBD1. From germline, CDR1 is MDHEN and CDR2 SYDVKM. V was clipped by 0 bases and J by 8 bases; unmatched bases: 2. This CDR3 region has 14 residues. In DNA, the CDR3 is TGTGCCAGCAGTTTATGGGGACAGGGGGGCGGCTACACCTTC. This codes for CASSLWGQGGGYTF.

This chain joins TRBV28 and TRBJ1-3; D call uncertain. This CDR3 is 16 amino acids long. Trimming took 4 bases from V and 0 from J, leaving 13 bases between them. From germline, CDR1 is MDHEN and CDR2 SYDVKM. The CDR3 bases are TGTGCCAGCAGTTCCTGGGCCGGGAGCTCTGGAAACACCATATATTTT. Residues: CASSSWAGSSGNTIYF.

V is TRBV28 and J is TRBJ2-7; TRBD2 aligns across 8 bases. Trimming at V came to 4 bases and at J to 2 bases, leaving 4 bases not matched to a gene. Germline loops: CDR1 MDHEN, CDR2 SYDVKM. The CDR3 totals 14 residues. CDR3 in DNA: TGTGCCAGCAGTTCCCCGGGAGGGCCCTACGAGCAGTACTTC. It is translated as CASSSPGGPYEQYF.

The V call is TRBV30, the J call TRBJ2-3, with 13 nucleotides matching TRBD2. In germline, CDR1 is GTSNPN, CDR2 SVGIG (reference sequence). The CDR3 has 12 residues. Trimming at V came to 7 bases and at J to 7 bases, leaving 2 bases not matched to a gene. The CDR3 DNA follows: TGTGCCTCGGGACTAGCGGGGTATACGCAGTATTTT. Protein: CASGLAGYTQYF.

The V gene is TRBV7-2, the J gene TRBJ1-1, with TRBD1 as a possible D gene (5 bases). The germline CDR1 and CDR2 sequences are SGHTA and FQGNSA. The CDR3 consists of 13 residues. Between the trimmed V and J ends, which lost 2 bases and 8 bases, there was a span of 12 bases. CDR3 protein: CASSLRSGTEAFF. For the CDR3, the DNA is TGTGCCAGCAGCTTAAGGTCCGGGACGGAAGCTTTCTTT.